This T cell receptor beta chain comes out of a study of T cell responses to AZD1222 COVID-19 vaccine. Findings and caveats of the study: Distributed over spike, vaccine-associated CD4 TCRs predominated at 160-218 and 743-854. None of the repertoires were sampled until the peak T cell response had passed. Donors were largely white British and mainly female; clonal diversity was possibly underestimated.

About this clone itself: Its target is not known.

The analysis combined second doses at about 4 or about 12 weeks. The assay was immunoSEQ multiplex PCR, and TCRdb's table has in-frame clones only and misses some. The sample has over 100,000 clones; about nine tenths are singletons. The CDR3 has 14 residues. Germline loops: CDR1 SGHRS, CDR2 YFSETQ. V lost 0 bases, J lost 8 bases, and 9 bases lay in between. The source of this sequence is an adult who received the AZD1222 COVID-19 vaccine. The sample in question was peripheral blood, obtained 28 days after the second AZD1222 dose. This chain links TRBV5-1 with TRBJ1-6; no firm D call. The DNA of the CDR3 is TGCGCCAGCAGCTTGGCCCCTGAGGATTCACCCCTCCACTTT. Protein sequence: CASSLAPEDSPLHF.